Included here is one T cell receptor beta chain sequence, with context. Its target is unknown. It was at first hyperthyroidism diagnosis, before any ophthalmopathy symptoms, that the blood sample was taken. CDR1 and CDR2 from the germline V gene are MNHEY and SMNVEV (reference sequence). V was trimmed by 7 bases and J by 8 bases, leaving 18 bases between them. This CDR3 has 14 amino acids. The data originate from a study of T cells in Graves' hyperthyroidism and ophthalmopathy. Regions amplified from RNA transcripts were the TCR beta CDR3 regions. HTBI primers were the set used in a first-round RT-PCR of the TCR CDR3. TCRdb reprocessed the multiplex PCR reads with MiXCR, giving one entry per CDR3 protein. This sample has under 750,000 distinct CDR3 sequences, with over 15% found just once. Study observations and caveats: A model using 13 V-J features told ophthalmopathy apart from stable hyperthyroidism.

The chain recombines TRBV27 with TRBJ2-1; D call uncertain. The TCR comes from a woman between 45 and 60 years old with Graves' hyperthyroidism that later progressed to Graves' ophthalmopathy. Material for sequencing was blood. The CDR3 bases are TGTGCCAGCAATTACAGAGTGTTGGTCGATGAGCAGTTCTTC. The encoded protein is CASNYRVLVDEQFF.